This TCR beta chain appears in the sequencing data of a study of T cell responses to AZD1222 COVID-19 vaccine. The study, taken as a whole, reports: The donors showed a predominance of white British ancestry and of females, with possible underestimation of clonal diversity. Reportedly, nearly half the spike-specific TCRs target unmutated variant regions.

Data came from immunoSEQ multiplex PCR; TCRdb stores just in-frame clones and leaves some out. The sample consists of some 150,000 clones, roughly nine tenths of them appearing once. A note on this clone: The target antigen is unknown.

Here the sequenced sample was peripheral blood, taken on day 0 of MenACWY control vaccination. This TCR was recovered from an adult in good health.

Written as DNA, the CDR3 is TGTGCCAGCAGCTTAGTCCGCTACACAGATACGCAGTATTTT. It yields the protein CASSLVRYTDTQYF. The V gene is TRBV7-2, the J gene TRBJ2-3; no clear D. The CDR3 is 14 amino acids. With 1 base removed from V and 2 bases from J, the gap between germline ends came to 7 bases. In germline, CDR1 is SGHTA, CDR2 FQGNSA.